The next 30 T cell receptor beta chains were all read from a single sample in a study of blood T cells in healthy people across ages. The second PCR ran roughly 7 to 12 cycles with a sample-barcoded 5' primer and J-beta primers. Via MiXCR, TCRdb re-called the 5' RACE reads, giving one row per CDR3 protein. This table has around 940,000 distinct CDR3 sequences, roughly half appearing once. The sequencing input was blood. The receptors stem from a woman aged 55-75 years in good health.

Here the CDR3 DNA reads TGTGCCACCTCCTGGGTGAGCAATCAGCCCCAGCATTTT. Protein sequence: CATSWVSNQPQHF. This chain uses TRBV28 with TRBJ1-5, with no clear D. V was shortened by 10 bases and J by 1 base, with 11 bases between the two germline ends. This CDR3 contains 13 residues. Per germline, CDR1 MDHEN and CDR2 SYDVKM.

The chain couples TRBV20-1 to TRBJ2-7, with D unclear. The CDR3 extends over 14 amino acids. Trimming took off 2 bases at V and 0 bases at J, with 11 bases between the two ends. The germline gives CDR1 DFQATT, CDR2 SNEGSKA (reference sequence). This chain's CDR3 is CSARSETYSYEQYF. CDR3 nucleotide sequence: TGCAGTGCTAGAAGCGAGACGTACTCCTACGAGCAGTACTTC.

This clonotype was seen a handful of times. This sequence joins TRBV20-1 and TRBJ2-3, with a tentative D call TRBD1 (6 bases). The CDR3 loop spans 13 amino acids. V was pared by 7 bases and J by 0 bases, with 11 bases between. CDR1 is DFQATT, CDR2 SNEGSKA, per germline (reference sequence). This chain's CDR3 is CSEVGQSTDTQYF. CDR3 nucleotides: TGCAGTGAGGTCGGACAGAGCACAGATACGCAGTATTTT.

The chain couples TRBV7-2 to TRBJ2-1, with D possibly matching TRBD2 (5 bases). CDR3 length: 17 amino acids. The germline gives CDR1 SGHTA, CDR2 FQGNSA. The V end was cut by 1 base, the J end by 4 bases, with 17 bases between. CDR3 loop: CASSLEGRGGLYNEQFF. The CDR3 region has the DNA TGTGCCAGCAGCTTAGAAGGGCGTGGCGGGTTATACAATGAGCAGTTCTTC.

The V gene is TRBV20-1, the J gene TRBJ2-7; 10 bases line up with TRBD2. V shed 6 bases, J shed 4 bases, and the junction held 9 bases outside the gene matches. CDR3 length equals 14 residues. Germline V CDR1 and CDR2: DFQATT, SNEGSKA (reference sequence). The CDR3 protein is CSAPVRTSGYEQYF. The DNA of the CDR3 is TGCAGTGCCCCTGTCCGGACTAGCGGATACGAGCAGTACTTC.

V usage is TRBV11-2 and J usage is TRBJ2-1; TRBD2 matches at 8 bases. The CDR3 covers 19 residues. Losses at the gene ends were 5 bases for V and 0 bases for J; bases not matched to a gene: 15. Germline loops: CDR1 SGHAT, CDR2 FQNNGV. CDR3 in amino acids: CASSLNLAGSSSSYNEQFF. CDR3 nucleotide sequence: TGTGCCAGCAGCCTCAATCTAGCGGGCAGTAGTAGCTCCTACAATGAGCAGTTCTTC.

This clonotype has only a few counts. The chain's CDR3 is CAIWREGDTQYF. CDR3 in DNA: TGTGCCATTTGGCGGGAGGGAGATACGCAGTATTTT. The J gene is TRBJ2-3, the V gene TRBV10-3; 9 nucleotides agree with TRBD2. Germline V CDR1 and CDR2: ENHRY, SYGVKD. The CDR3 extends over 12 amino acids. J was trimmed by 5 bases and V by 9 bases; bases with no gene match: 3.

This chain's CDR3 is CASSYSIPKQSAKNIQYF. In nucleotides, the CDR3 is TGTGCCAGCAGTTACTCCATACCCAAACAGTCAGCCAAAAACATTCAGTACTTC. This chain connects TRBV6-5 to TRBJ2-4; D unclear. Trimming took off 0 bases at V and 0 bases at J, with 15 bases between the two ends. CDR1 and CDR2 from the germline V gene are MNHEY and SVGAGI. The CDR3 is 18 amino acids.

The V and J genes are TRBV6-2 or TRBV6-3 and TRBJ2-7, with TRBD1 matching over 7 bases. The CDR3 extends over 17 amino acids. V lost 2 bases and J lost 2; bases outside the gene matches: 12. Germline CDR1 and CDR2: MNHEY and SVGEGT. This CDR3 reads CASSYRVTGVVTYEQYF. Here the CDR3 DNA reads TGTGCCAGCAGTTACCGGGTAACAGGGGTTGTAACCTACGAGCAGTACTTC.

V and J are TRBV7-3 and TRBJ2-1; 10 nucleotides match TRBD2. The V gene end was trimmed by 1 base and the J gene end by 6 bases; junction bases not matched to a gene: 3. The CDR3 has 15 amino acids. In germline, CDR1 is SGHTA, CDR2 FQGTGA. CDR3: CASSLMSGGVNEQFF. CDR3 bases: TGTGCCAGCAGCTTAATGAGCGGGGGGGTCAATGAGCAGTTCTTC.

This clonotype has a handful of counts. The chain recombines TRBV4-1 with TRBJ2-7, with D uncertain. This CDR3 contains 15 residues. V shed 0 bases and J shed 3 bases, with 12 bases lying between them. Per the germline V gene, CDR1 is MGHRA and CDR2 is YSYEKL. This CDR3 reads CASSQDFGLIYEQYF. The CDR3 nucleotides are TGCGCCAGCAGCCAAGATTTTGGATTAATCTACGAGCAGTACTTC.

This clonotype has only a few counts. The V gene is TRBV5-1, the J gene TRBJ2-5; TRBD2 might be the D (5 bases). Germline-derived CDR1 and CDR2 are SGHRS and YFSETQ. Trimming removed 8 bases at V and 1 base at J, with 15 bases between. The CDR3 has 14 residues. CDR3 DNA sequence: TGCGCCAGTAGCCAGTTGCGGGCCCAAGAGACCCAGTACTTC. Its translation: CASSQLRAQETQYF.

This clonotype was seen more than once but under ten times. The chain carries TRBV3-1 and TRBJ2-7; tentatively, D is TRBD1 (5 bases). Trimming pared 1 base from V and 9 bases from J, leaving 10 bases between. CDR1 LGHDT and CDR2 YNNKEL come from the germline V gene (reference sequence). The CDR3 is 12 residues long. The chain's CDR3 is CASSQGVGAQYF. The CDR3 nucleotides read TGTGCCAGCAGCCAAGGGGTAGGGGCGCAGTACTTC.

The chain joins TRBV6-1 to TRBJ2-3; 9 nucleotides agree with TRBD2. This CDR3 has 18 residues. CDR1 is MNHNS and CDR2 is SASEGT in the germline V gene. V shed 6 bases and J 3 bases; nucleotides not matched to a gene: 16. The CDR3, as DNA: TGTGCCAGCAGCCCGTCATTCATTAGCGGGAGTTTAACAGATACGCAGTATTTT. Encoded protein: CASSPSFISGSLTDTQYF.

Written as DNA, the CDR3 is TGTGCCAGCAGTTTATACTACGCCGTTGGAGGGGCCGAAATTAATAATTCACCCCTCCACTTT. Its translation is CASSLYYAVGGAEINNSPLHF. This sequence joins TRBV27 and TRBJ1-6; tentatively, D is TRBD1 (5 bases). CDR1 and CDR2 (germline): MNHEY, SMNVEV (reference sequence). V was clipped by 1 base and J by 5 bases, with 27 bases between them. The CDR3 runs to 21 residues.

The chain is built from TRBV5-1 and TRBJ2-1; D perhaps matches TRBD2 (7 bases). Trimming pared 4 bases from V and 4 bases from J, leaving 21 bases between. The CDR3 is made up of 17 amino acids. Germline CDR1 reads SGHRS; CDR2 reads YFSETQ. The CDR3 spells CASSHPGGGMIYNEQFF. CDR3 DNA sequence: TGCGCCAGCAGCCACCCGGGGGGCGGGATGATTTACAATGAGCAGTTCTTC.

This sequence joins TRBV7-2 and TRBJ2-1; D is possibly TRBD2 (6 bases). The CDR3 extends over 15 amino acids. The germline V and J ends were trimmed by 6 bases and 0 bases, with 12 bases remaining between them. Germline V gives CDR1 SGHTA, CDR2 FQGNSA. This CDR3 reads CASRKGGTSYNEQFF. The CDR3 bases are TGTGCCAGCAGAAAAGGCGGGACCTCCTACAATGAGCAGTTCTTC.

The V call is TRBV4-1, the J call TRBJ2-7, with 8 positions matching TRBD1. Per germline, CDR1 MGHRA and CDR2 YSYEKL. This CDR3 is built from 17 residues. V shed 1 base, J shed 0 bases, and the junction held 8 bases outside the gene matches. DNA of the CDR3: TGCGCCAGCAGCCAAGCCCTCACAGGGGGTTTCTCCTACGAGCAGTACTTC. Encoded protein: CASSQALTGGFSYEQYF.

The chain links TRBV4-1 to TRBJ2-4, with D maybe TRBD2 (6 bases). Looked up from germline, CDR1 is MGHRA and CDR2 is YSYEKL. The CDR3 consists of 15 residues. V lost 0 bases, J lost 1 base, and 7 bases lay in between. CDR3 nucleotides: TGCGCCAGCAGCCAAGAGGAGGGGGCCAAAAACATTCAGTACTTC. This encodes CASSQEEGAKNIQYF.

This clonotype came up many times. The chain employs TRBV29-1 and TRBJ2-5; D is perhaps TRBD1 (6 bases). CDR1 is SQVTM and CDR2 is ANQGSEA in the germline V gene. CDR3 length: 14 residues. Trimming left V 4 bases short and J 5 bases short, with 17 bases between. CDR3 DNA sequence: TGCAGCGTTGGGGTCAGGGGCGGTTCGGAGACCCAGTACTTC. Translation: CSVGVRGGSETQYF.

The table lists this clonotype with many counts. The V call is TRBV9, the J call TRBJ2-3; no clear D. The CDR3 is made up of 14 amino acids. Trimming pared 0 bases from V and 1 base from J, leaving 6 bases between. Germline V gene data show CDR1 as SGDLS and CDR2 as YYNGEE. CDR3 region: CASSVAAGTDTQYF. CDR3 coding DNA: TGTGCCAGCAGCGTAGCGGCGGGCACAGATACGCAGTATTTT.

This chain connects TRBV29-1 to TRBJ1-1; D call uncertain. The CDR3 runs to 10 residues. CDR1 is SQVTM and CDR2 is ANQGSEA in the germline V gene. Trimming took off 6 bases at V and 8 bases at J, with 10 bases between the two ends. CDR3 loop: CSVPSTEAFF. In nucleotides, the CDR3 is TGCAGCGTCCCAAGCACAGAAGCTTTCTTT.

This clonotype was picked up a small number of times. V usage is TRBV5-1 and J usage is TRBJ2-1; 7 nucleotides align to TRBD1. Germline V lookup: CDR1 SGHRS, CDR2 YFSETQ. The CDR3 is made up of 15 amino acids. V was pared by 4 bases and J by 3 bases, with 7 bases of the junction left unmatched. The CDR3 sequence is CASSLRDRFYNEQFF. The CDR3 DNA sequence: TGCGCCAGCAGCCTCCGGGACAGATTCTACAATGAGCAGTTCTTC.

The V and J genes are TRBV4-1 and TRBJ2-3; 10 nucleotides align to TRBD2. The CDR3 runs to 15 residues. From germline, CDR1 is MGHRA and CDR2 YSYEKL. Unmatched junction bases numbered 2, after V lost 1 base and J lost 4 bases. DNA for the CDR3: TGCGCCAGCAGCCAAGGAGCGGGAGGGCCAGATACGCAGTATTTT. Translating gives CASSQGAGGPDTQYF.

This clonotype was detected only a few times. The chain combines TRBV7-9 with TRBJ1-2; maybe TRBD1 (6 bases). In germline, CDR1 is SEHNR, CDR2 FQNEAQ (reference sequence). There are 15 residues in the CDR3. Trimming pared 3 bases from V and 5 bases from J, leaving 16 bases between. The CDR3 nucleotides read TGTGCCAGCAGCTTCGGAGGGACACCGATTTATGGCTACACCTTC. Protein sequence: CASSFGGTPIYGYTF.

The V gene is TRBV29-1, the J gene TRBJ1-1; the D is unclear. The CDR3 consists of 12 residues. Trimming took 4 bases from V and 3 from J, leaving 9 bases between them. CDR1 and CDR2 (germline): SQVTM, ANQGSEA. CDR3 protein: CSVGEKDTEAFF. CDR3 DNA: TGCAGCGTTGGCGAGAAAGACACTGAAGCTTTCTTT.

This clonotype was seen a handful of times. The J gene is TRBJ1-6, the V gene TRBV6-2 or TRBV6-3; tentative D call: TRBD1 (5 bases). Between the trimmed V and J ends, which lost 8 bases and 4 bases, there was a span of 12 bases. CDR3 size: 14 residues. Germline-derived CDR1 and CDR2 are MNHEY and SVGEGT. This chain's CDR3 is CASAPGRYNSPLHF. The CDR3, as DNA: TGTGCCAGCGCCCCGGGACGATATAATTCACCCCTCCACTTT.

A few counts support this clonotype. The chain has TRBV12-3 or TRBV12-4 and TRBJ1-2, with 7 bases fitting TRBD1. CDR3 size: 12 residues. Germline trimming cut 6 bases from V and 6 bases from J; bases unmatched to any gene: 4. In DNA, the CDR3 is TGTGCCAGCAGGACTACAGGGGATGGCTACACCTTC. Amino acids: CASRTTGDGYTF.

The rearrangement links TRBV20-1 to TRBJ2-1; 14 bases are a match to TRBD2. V lost 6 bases and J lost 8; bases outside the gene matches: 15. Per the germline V gene, CDR1 is DFQATT and CDR2 is SNEGSKA (reference sequence). This CDR3 has 17 amino acids. DNA for the CDR3: TGCAGTGCCCTACTCAGACTAGCGGGGGGGACTTGGGATGAGCAGTTCTTC. Translation gives CSALLRLAGGTWDEQFF.

This sequence joins TRBV5-1 and TRBJ2-1; 15 bases map to TRBD2. The CDR3 covers 16 residues. J lost 12 bases, V lost 8 bases, and 15 bases had no gene match. Looked up from germline, CDR1 is SGHRS and CDR2 is YFSETQ. CDR3 nucleotides: TGCGCCAGTACCCCCTCCGGGACTAGCGGGAGGCTTGGGCAGTTCTTC. As protein: CASTPSGTSGRLGQFF.